The rows below give T cell receptor beta chains drawn from one sample of a study of beta chain features in type 1 diabetes. Clones were sequenced by immunoSEQ multiplex PCR, and TCRdb holds only the in-frame ones, with some missing. Of about 410,000 clones listed, approximately 15% are singletons. The material sequenced was naive CD4+ T cells from blood. Source of these receptors: a young man in good health. CDR3s include the opening cysteine and the closing phenylalanine or tryptophan. A D gene is named only where the DNA matches it firmly. Size is stated for part of the rows, as once, few or many counts, or as a class when the clone is expanded.

abundance | j_gene | d_gene | v_gene | CDR3nt | CDR3aa
few | TRBJ2-2 | - | TRBV29-1 | TGCAGCGTTGAAGCTCGGGGGCGGGGTACCGGGGAGCTGTTTTTT | CSVEARGRGTGELFF
few | TRBJ2-1 | - | TRBV5-1 | TGCGCCAGCAGCTTACAGGAAAATGAGCAGTTCTTC | CASSLQENEQFF
few | TRBJ2-1 | - | TRBV7-8 | TGTGCCAGCAGCCATTCCCCTGAAGCCCAAGAGAAGCGCAATGAGCAGTTCTTC | CASSHSPEAQEKRNEQFF
few | TRBJ1-4 | - | TRBV29-1 | TGCAGCGGCCTCGTTCCGGAGAATGAAAAACTGTTTTTT | CSGLVPENEKLFF
- | TRBJ2-5 | - | TRBV7-3 | TGTGCCAGCACCCCTATAGAGACCCAGTACTTC | CASTPIETQYF
few | TRBJ2-5 | - | TRBV6-5 | TGTGCCAGCAACGACGAAGGGGAACGGGAGACCCAGTACTTC | CASNDEGERETQYF
- | TRBJ2-2 | TRBD1 | TRBV2 | TGTGCCAGCCGAATCGGGACAGGGCCCGGGGAGCTGTTTTTT | CASRIGTGPGELFF
few | TRBJ2-5 | - | TRBV19 | TGTGCCAGTGGTACCGGCCTACGGAAAGAGACCCAGTACTTC | CASGTGLRKETQYF
- | TRBJ1-1 | TRBD1 | TRBV29-1 | TGCAGCGGGGCAGGGGGCCGGGACACTGAAGCTTTCTTT | CSGAGGRDTEAFF
- | TRBJ2-5 | - | TRBV7-9 | TGTGCCAGCAGCTTTAGGAGGGGGGAGACCCAGTACTTC | CASSFRRGETQYF
few | TRBJ2-1 | - | TRBV18 | TGTGCCAGCTCACCAGAGGGCAATGAGCAGTTCTTC | CASSPEGNEQFF
- | TRBJ1-2 | TRBD1 | TRBV7-2 | TGTGCCAGCAGCCCCGAAACGACAGGGAGCTATGGCTACACCTTC | CASSPETTGSYGYTF
- | TRBJ1-6 | - | TRBV6-5 | TGTGCCAGCAGTTACTCGGGACACCCCTATAATTCACCCCTCCACTTT | CASSYSGHPYNSPLHF
few | TRBJ2-4 | TRBD1 | TRBV14 | TGTGCCAGCAGCCCCCAGGACAGGGCCGCCAAAAACATTCAGTACTTC | CASSPQDRAAKNIQYF
few | TRBJ2-2 | - | TRBV5-1 | TGCGCCAGCAGGACCACCGGGGAGCTGTTTTTT | CASRTTGELFF
few | TRBJ2-5 | TRBD2 | TRBV29-1 | TGCAGCGTGGGGACTAGCGGGGTAGAGACCCAGTACTTC | CSVGTSGVETQYF
- | TRBJ2-7 | TRBD1 | TRBV5-4 | TGTGCCAGCAGCTTAGATGGGACAGGGCGATACGAGCAGTACTTC | CASSLDGTGRYEQYF
few | TRBJ2-1 | - | TRBV7-8 | TGTGCCAGCATACTGGGGTGGGGCAGATACAATGAGCAGTTCTTC | CASILGWGRYNEQFF
- | TRBJ2-7 | - | TRBV29-1 | TGCAGCGCCCAGCCACAGGGACTGCAATACGAGCAGTACTTC | CSAQPQGLQYEQYF
- | TRBJ2-3 | TRBD2 | TRBV4-3 | TGCGCCAGCAGCCAAGGGGAGGGTACGCAGTATTTT | CASSQGEGTQYF
- | TRBJ1-5 | TRBD1 | TRBV29-1 | TGCAGCGTTGTGACAGGGGAGAATCAGCCCCAGCATTTT | CSVVTGENQPQHF
- | TRBJ1-2 | TRBD1 | TRBV18 | TGTGCCAGCTCAGGACAGGGCGATGGCTACACCTTC | CASSGQGDGYTF
few | TRBJ2-7 | TRBD1 | TRBV11-2 | TGTGCCAGCAGCTCCAATCCGGGACAGGTAACAGACGAGCAGTACTTC | CASSSNPGQVTDEQYF
- | TRBJ2-5 | TRBD2 | TRBV29-1 | TGCAGCGTTGTAACCAGCGGGAGGCACCAAGAGACCCAGTACTTC | CSVVTSGRHQETQYF
- | TRBJ1-2 | TRBD1 | TRBV4-1 | TGCGCCAGCAGCCAAGAATCAGGGGGCCGAGGCTACACCTTC | CASSQESGGRGYTF
- | TRBJ2-1 | - | TRBV6-5 | TGTGCCAGCAGGCGTAGCCAGGGAGGCTACAATGAGCAGTTCTTC | CASRRSQGGYNEQFF
- | TRBJ1-1 | TRBD1 | TRBV7-2 | TGTGCCAGCAGCTTAGACGGACAGGCGAACACTGAAGCTTTCTTT | CASSLDGQANTEAFF
few | TRBJ2-7 | - | TRBV11-3 | TGTGCCAGCAGCTCCGGTAGGGGTTTGGGAGGCTTCGACGAGCAGTACTTC | CASSSGRGLGGFDEQYF
few | TRBJ1-1 | - | TRBV30 | TGTGCCTGGAGCCCCCTGACACATCTGGGCACTGAAGCTTTCTTT | CAWSPLTHLGTEAFF
few | TRBJ2-5 | - | TRBV18 | TGTGCCAGCTCACCACCGGAAGTCGGGGGCGAGACCCAGTACTTC | CASSPPEVGGETQYF
- | TRBJ1-3 | - | TRBV14 | TGTGCCAGCAGCCAGGGGTTAGGGGTGACTGGAAACACCATATATTTT | CASSQGLGVTGNTIYF
few | TRBJ1-5 | - | TRBV30 | TGTGCCTGGAGTGGCGGACAGTTGAATCAGCCCCAGCATTTT | CAWSGGQLNQPQHF
few | TRBJ2-1 | TRBD1 | TRBV7-2 | TGTGCCAGCAGCGATAGGACAGGGGGCAGGGAGCAGTTCTTC | CASSDRTGGREQFF
- | TRBJ2-7 | - | TRBV15 | TGTGCCACCAGCAGAGGAACACAGGGAGGCTCCTACGAGCAGTACTTC | CATSRGTQGGSYEQYF
- | TRBJ2-1 | - | TRBV5-1 | TGCGCCAGCAGCTTGGATTGGGGGTACAATGAGCAGTTCTTC | CASSLDWGYNEQFF
- | TRBJ1-5 | TRBD1 | TRBV6-6 | TGTGCCAGCAGCCTGGGACAGACAAGCAATCAGCCCCAGCATTTT | CASSLGQTSNQPQHF